The next 20 T cell receptor beta chains were all read from a single sample in a study of CD8 T cells in ankylosing spondylitis. One entry per CDR3 protein results from TCRdb running MiXCR on the 5' RACE reads. The profile shows under 300,000 distinct CDR3 sequences, about 10% of them singletons. The sample was blood, either unsorted or a sorted T cell fraction (not recorded which). Receptors were obtained from a male donor with ankylosing spondylitis or in good health (not recorded which).

This clonotype was detected only a few times. The V call is TRBV2, the J call TRBJ2-7, with D perhaps being TRBD1 or TRBD2 (5 bases each). With 2 bases removed from V and 2 bases from J, the gap between germline ends came to 13 bases. The CDR3 is 15 amino acids. Germline assignment: CDR1 SNHLY and CDR2 FYNNEI. CDR3 DNA: TGTGCCAGCAGTGAAAATGTGGGGGTGGCCTACGAGCAGTACTTC. This gives the protein CASSENVGVAYEQYF.

This clonotype was observed at least ten times. The rearrangement links TRBV6-1 to TRBJ1-5, with 11 bases matching TRBD1. Germline V CDR1 and CDR2: MNHNS, SASEGT. This CDR3 has 14 amino acids. V lost 6 bases and J lost 7; bases outside the gene matches: 5. The CDR3 bases are TGTGCCAGCAGGGACAGGGGGCGCGAACAGCCCCAGCATTTT. Encoded protein: CASRDRGREQPQHF.

This clonotype was seen many times. The J gene is TRBJ2-1, the V gene TRBV4-2, with TRBD2 as a possible D gene (7 bases). Germline CDR1 and CDR2: LGHNA and YNFKEQ. Trimming removed 0 bases at V and 5 bases at J, with 17 bases between. The CDR3 runs 17 residues. CDR3 loop: CASSQDTGRGSHNEQFF. CDR3 nucleotides: TGTGCCAGCAGCCAAGATACGGGGAGGGGGTCCCACAATGAGCAGTTCTTC.

This clonotype was seen repeatedly, ten times or more. The gene calls are TRBV29-1 and TRBJ2-1; 8 bases are shared with TRBD1. The CDR3 is 14 amino acids. Germline lookup yields CDR1 SQVTM and CDR2 ANQGSEA. Trimming cost V 6 bases and J 0 bases; bases outside gene matches: 4. CDR3 bases: TGCAGCGTGGAAACAGGGGGCTCCTACAATGAGCAGTTCTTC. The encoded protein is CSVETGGSYNEQFF.

In this sample, this clonotype turned up many times. The rearrangement joins TRBV20-1 to TRBJ2-1; 9 bases match TRBD2. The CDR3 has 16 amino acids. J was trimmed by 4 bases and V by 3 bases; bases with no gene match: 10. CDR1 is DFQATT and CDR2 is SNEGSKA in the germline V gene (reference sequence). The CDR3 DNA is TGCAGTGCTAGCCCCGTAGCGGGAGACTCTTACAATGAGCAGTTCTTC. It yields the protein CSASPVAGDSYNEQFF.

This clonotype was counted many times. This chain connects TRBV5-1 to TRBJ2-7; TRBD1 might be the D (6 bases). V was trimmed by 0 bases and J by 1 base, leaving 17 bases between them. The CDR3 spans 17 residues. Per germline, CDR1 SGHRS and CDR2 YFSETQ. Here the CDR3 DNA reads TGCGCCAGCAGCTTGGCCGTGCCCGGGACATCATCCTACGAGCAGTACTTC. Translated: CASSLAVPGTSSYEQYF.

This clonotype showed up just a few times. The CDR3 region has the DNA TGCGCCAGCAGCTTGGAGGCGGCGAACACCGGGGAGCTGTTTTTT. It yields the protein CASSLEAANTGELFF. The rearrangement uses TRBV5-1 and TRBJ2-2; D call uncertain. Germline V lookup: CDR1 SGHRS, CDR2 YFSETQ. The CDR3 has 15 amino acids. Deletions cut 0 bases from V and 0 bases from J, with 6 bases between.

V and J are TRBV14 and TRBJ2-2, with a tentative D call TRBD2 (5 bases). The CDR3 length is 13 residues. Deletions cut 3 bases from V and 6 bases from J, with 8 bases between. Germline CDR1 is SGHDN and CDR2 is FVKESK. CDR3 DNA sequence: TGTGCCAGCAGCCATGGGCGGGCCGGGGAGCTGTTTTTT. It encodes CASSHGRAGELFF.

This clonotype showed up many times. The gene calls are TRBV11-2 and TRBJ2-2; 10 positions agree with TRBD2. With 1 base clipped from V and 0 bases from J, the junction kept 11 bases outside the gene matches. This CDR3 is built from 20 residues. Germline values: CDR1 SGHAT, CDR2 FQNNGV. This chain's CDR3 is CASSLVDTSGMGSNTGELFF. In DNA, the CDR3 is TGTGCCAGCAGCTTAGTGGATACTAGCGGGATGGGTTCGAACACCGGGGAGCTGTTTTTT.

In this sample, this clonotype turned up many times. This chain uses TRBV3-1 with TRBJ2-3, with TRBD2 identical over 7 bases. V was clipped by 6 bases and J by 6 bases; unmatched bases: 9. Germline V gene lookup returns CDR1 LGHDT and CDR2 YNNKEL (reference sequence). This CDR3 has 14 residues. The CDR3 sequence is CASSAGTGGDTQYF. The CDR3 region has the DNA TGTGCCAGCAGTGCCGGGACCGGGGGGGATACGCAGTATTTT.

This clonotype was seen a few times. The DNA of the CDR3 is TGTGCCAGCAGCTTAACCTCAGGAAAAGACTACAATGAGCAGTTCTTC. Translating gives CASSLTSGKDYNEQFF. The chain is built from TRBV7-9 and TRBJ2-1; no reliable D call. CDR1 SEHNR and CDR2 FQNEAQ come from the germline V gene (reference sequence). The ends were cut back, 2 bases at V and 3 bases at J, with 14 bases in the middle. The CDR3 spans 16 residues.

A remark on this clonotype: A much larger clone lies a single base off, so this may be a read error. The CDR3 spells CVSRGGSDTQYF. CDR3 nucleotide sequence: TGTGTCAGCAGGGGGGGGAGTGATACGCAGTATTTT. V gene TRBV7-3 combines with J gene TRBJ2-3; either TRBD1 or TRBD2 may fit D (7 bases each). Germline lookup yields CDR1 SGHTA and CDR2 FQGTGA. This CDR3 has 12 residues.

This clonotype was picked up many times. The chain recombines TRBV12-3 or TRBV12-4 with TRBJ2-3; 7 positions agree with TRBD2. V lost 5 bases and J lost 5; bases outside the gene matches: 10. CDR3 length: 15 amino acids. The CDR3 sequence: CASSPIGGGVDTQYF. The CDR3 DNA follows: TGTGCCAGCAGTCCTATTGGCGGGGGTGTAGATACGCAGTATTTT.

The rearrangement uses TRBV30 and TRBJ2-5, with D perhaps TRBD1 or TRBD2 (5 bases each). Trimming removed 0 bases at V and 2 bases at J, with 13 bases between. The CDR3 length is 15 residues. Germline-derived CDR1 and CDR2 are GTSNPN and SVGIG (reference sequence). CDR3 amino acids: CAWSVTWGIQETQYF. CDR3 sequence (DNA): TGTGCCTGGAGTGTAACCTGGGGGATACAAGAGACCCAGTACTTC. Full variable domain (outside the CDR3, taken from reference TRBV30 and TRBJ2-5): SQTIHQWPATLVQPVGSPLSLECTVEGTSNPNLYWYRQAAGRGLQLLFYSVGIGQISSEVPQNLSASRPQDRQFILSSKKLLLSDSGFYLCAWSVTWGIQETQYFGPGTRLLVL.

This clonotype was seen repeatedly, ten times or more. The V and J genes are TRBV11-2 and TRBJ1-1; 7 bases agree with TRBD1. The junction had 12 bases not matched to a gene; V was cut back by 5 bases and J by 6 bases. Germline CDR1 is SGHAT and CDR2 is FQNNGV. This CDR3 region has 15 residues. Here the CDR3 DNA reads TGTGCCAGCAGCGGGTTGACAGGGCGTGTTCCTGAAGCTTTCTTT. It codes for CASSGLTGRVPEAFF. The full variable domain, rest sourced from reference TRBV11-2 and TRBJ1-1, is EAGVAQSPRYKIIEKRQSVAFWCNPISGHATLYWYQQILGQGPKLLIQFQNNGVVDDSQLPKDRFSAERLKGVDSTLKIQPAKLEDSAVYLCASSGLTGRVPEAFFGQGTRLTVV.

The genes are TRBV6-5 and TRBJ2-6; 7 bases map to TRBD1. The CDR3 has 17 residues. The germline V gene encodes CDR1 MNHEY and CDR2 SVGAGI. The V gene end was trimmed by 2 bases and the J gene end by 3 bases; junction bases not matched to a gene: 7. The CDR3 bases are TGTGCCAGCAGTTACACAGGGGCGATGATTGGGGCCAACGTCCTGACTTTC. Translation: CASSYTGAMIGANVLTF.

The chain recombines TRBV11-2 with TRBJ1-2; unclear D gene. The CDR3 is 14 amino acids. Germline CDR1 and CDR2: SGHAT and FQNNGV. V shed 4 bases and J shed 2 bases, with 11 bases lying between them. Here the CDR3 DNA reads TGTGCCAGCAGCTCGCCCGGCCGGAACTATGGCTACACCTTC. It translates to CASSSPGRNYGYTF.

With respect to this clonotype: A much larger clone lies a single base off, so this may be a read error. V is TRBV6-5 and J is TRBJ1-1; D unclear. V lost 5 bases and J lost 1, with 8 bases in between. Germline V gene data show CDR1 as MNHEY and CDR2 as SVGAGI. This CDR3 comprises 13 residues. The CDR3 spells CASSQNRNTEAFF. The CDR3 nucleotides are TGTGCCAGCAGTCAGAACAGGAACACTGAAGCTTTCTTT.

The rearrangement uses TRBV3-1 and TRBJ2-5; D is uncertain. The CDR3 has 14 residues. Between the trimmed V and J ends, which lost 9 bases and 2 bases, there was a span of 16 bases. Germline assignment: CDR1 LGHDT and CDR2 YNNKEL (reference sequence). The CDR3 nucleotides read TGTGCCAGTGGGTCCTCATTCCATCAAGAGACCCAGTACTTC. Its translation: CASGSSFHQETQYF.

This clonotype occurred many times. V usage is TRBV24-1 and J usage is TRBJ2-1; D is uncertain. Germline values: CDR1 KGHDR, CDR2 SFDVKD. V was trimmed by 6 bases and J by 4 bases, leaving 24 bases between them. This CDR3 contains 18 residues. The CDR3 spells CATSPKTPARKKYNEQFF. In DNA, the CDR3 is TGTGCCACCAGTCCAAAGACCCCTGCCCGGAAAAAATACAATGAGCAGTTCTTC.